This is a list of T cell receptor beta chains from one sample in a study of CD8+ T cells in alopecia areata. The repertoire was sequenced with immunoSEQ multiplex PCR; TCRdb's copy has only in-frame clones and lacks some. The data contain 75,000 to 100,000 clones, around 38% of them singletons. Sample: CD4+ T cells sorted from blood. The source of these receptors is a human donor with alopecia areata. The CDR3 runs from the conserved cysteine through the conserved F or W. Each record gives: clone size, J gene, D gene, V gene, CDR3 protein, CDR3 DNA. D genes are given only for firm matches. Not every row has a clone size; where given, it reads once, few, many or a size class.

abundance: few
j_gene: TRBJ2-7
d_gene: NA
v_gene: TRBV5-8
CDR3aa: CASSFGRISYEQYF
CDR3nt: TGTGCCAGCAGCTTTGGGAGGATATCCTACGAGCAGTACTTC

abundance: NA
j_gene: TRBJ1-1
d_gene: NA
v_gene: TRBV30
CDR3aa: CAWTTRQPVNTEAFF
CDR3nt: TGTGCCTGGACGACCAGACAGCCTGTGAACACTGAAGCTTTCTTT

abundance: NA
j_gene: TRBJ1-5
d_gene: NA
v_gene: TRBV30
CDR3aa: CAWSPTGPQPQHF
CDR3nt: TGTGCCTGGAGTCCGACAGGCCCACAGCCCCAGCATTTT

abundance: few
j_gene: TRBJ2-7
d_gene: NA
v_gene: TRBV7-9
CDR3aa: CASSYSAAYEQYF
CDR3nt: TGTGCCAGCAGCTACTCAGCCGCCTACGAGCAGTACTTC

abundance: NA
j_gene: TRBJ2-7
d_gene: TRBD1
v_gene: TRBV15
CDR3aa: CATSRRDRSEQYF
CDR3nt: TGTGCCACCAGCAGAAGGGACAGGTCCGAGCAGTACTTC

abundance: few
j_gene: TRBJ2-5
d_gene: NA
v_gene: TRBV15
CDR3aa: CATSHRGGAQETQYF
CDR3nt: TGTGCCACCAGCCACCGGGGCGGGGCCCAAGAGACCCAGTACTTC

abundance: few
j_gene: TRBJ1-5
d_gene: NA
v_gene: TRBV7-2
CDR3aa: CASSLRSYSNQPQHF
CDR3nt: TGTGCCAGCAGCTTGAGGAGTTATAGCAATCAGCCCCAGCATTTT

abundance: few
j_gene: TRBJ2-3
d_gene: NA
v_gene: TRBV9
CDR3aa: CASSPPVTDTQYF
CDR3nt: TGTGCCAGCAGCCCGCCTGTCACAGATACGCAGTATTTT

abundance: few
j_gene: TRBJ2-5
d_gene: NA
v_gene: TRBV7-2
CDR3aa: CASSPHHTGGVETQYF
CDR3nt: TGTGCCAGCAGCCCCCACCACACCGGGGGCGTAGAGACCCAGTACTTC

abundance: NA
j_gene: TRBJ2-6
d_gene: NA
v_gene: TRBV5-1
CDR3aa: CASSLDSSGANVLTF
CDR3nt: TGCGCCAGCAGCTTGGATAGCTCTGGGGCCAACGTCCTGACTTTC

abundance: few
j_gene: TRBJ1-5
d_gene: NA
v_gene: TRBV29-1
CDR3aa: CSVGTDSNQPQHF
CDR3nt: TGCAGCGTTGGCACGGATAGCAATCAGCCCCAGCATTTT

abundance: NA
j_gene: TRBJ1-5
d_gene: TRBD1
v_gene: TRBV5-1
CDR3aa: CASSLGTGVSNQPQHF
CDR3nt: TGCGCCAGCAGCCTGGGGACAGGGGTTAGCAATCAGCCCCAGCATTTT

abundance: once
j_gene: TRBJ2-5
d_gene: NA
v_gene: TRBV5-1
CDR3aa: CASRLRVEETQYF
CDR3nt: TGCGCCAGCAGATTAAGGGTTGAAGAGACCCAGTACTTC

abundance: once
j_gene: TRBJ2-7
d_gene: NA
v_gene: TRBV5-1
CDR3aa: CASSLGGDLSAYEQYF
CDR3nt: TGCGCCAGCAGCTTGGGGGGTGACCTTTCCGCTTACGAGCAGTACTTC

abundance: few
j_gene: TRBJ2-3
d_gene: NA
v_gene: TRBV9
CDR3aa: CASSVEVFADTQYF
CDR3nt: TGTGCCAGCAGCGTAGAAGTATTTGCAGATACGCAGTATTTT

abundance: NA
j_gene: TRBJ1-1
d_gene: NA
v_gene: TRBV25-1
CDR3aa: CASSEFGRASTEAFF
CDR3nt: TGTGCCAGCAGTGAATTCGGACGAGCTAGCACTGAAGCTTTCTTT

abundance: NA
j_gene: TRBJ2-5
d_gene: NA
v_gene: TRBV5-1
CDR3aa: CASSFAPRETQYF
CDR3nt: TGCGCCAGCAGCTTCGCCCCACGGGAGACCCAGTACTTC

abundance: NA
j_gene: TRBJ2-1
d_gene: TRBD2
v_gene: TRBV4-3
CDR3aa: CASSPELAGGIYNEQFF
CDR3nt: TGCGCCAGCAGCCCGGAACTAGCGGGGGGGATTTACAATGAGCAGTTCTTC

abundance: few
j_gene: TRBJ1-1
d_gene: NA
v_gene: TRBV7-8
CDR3aa: CASSFLAMNTEAFF
CDR3nt: TGTGCCAGCAGCTTTCTCGCCATGAACACTGAAGCTTTCTTT

abundance: NA
j_gene: TRBJ2-3
d_gene: NA
v_gene: TRBV30
CDR3aa: CAWKYGPSTDTQYF
CDR3nt: TGTGCCTGGAAGTACGGACCTAGCACAGATACGCAGTATTTT

abundance: NA
j_gene: TRBJ2-7
d_gene: TRBD1
v_gene: TRBV2
CDR3aa: CASRPGQGTEQYF
CDR3nt: TGTGCCAGCAGGCCGGGACAGGGTACCGAGCAGTACTTC

abundance: NA
j_gene: TRBJ1-2
d_gene: NA
v_gene: TRBV6-1
CDR3aa: CASSERGRDGYTF
CDR3nt: TGTGCCAGCAGTGAAAGAGGAAGGGATGGCTACACCTTC

abundance: NA
j_gene: TRBJ2-7
d_gene: NA
v_gene: TRBV2
CDR3aa: CASSETNYEQYF
CDR3nt: TGTGCCAGCAGTGAGACGAACTACGAGCAGTACTTC

abundance: NA
j_gene: TRBJ2-7
d_gene: TRBD2
v_gene: TRBV29-1
CDR3aa: CSVGGTSGGYEQYF
CDR3nt: TGCAGCGTTGGCGGGACTAGCGGCGGCTACGAGCAGTACTTC

abundance: few
j_gene: TRBJ2-1
d_gene: NA
v_gene: TRBV28
CDR3aa: CASKNVGASEQFF
CDR3nt: TGTGCCAGCAAGAATGTCGGGGCCTCTGAGCAGTTCTTC

abundance: few
j_gene: TRBJ2-5
d_gene: NA
v_gene: TRBV7-9
CDR3aa: CASSPKGPQETQYF
CDR3nt: TGTGCCAGCAGCCCGAAGGGCCCCCAAGAGACCCAGTACTTC

abundance: NA
j_gene: TRBJ2-7
d_gene: NA
v_gene: TRBV7-9
CDR3aa: CASSSGGGTEITYEQYF
CDR3nt: TGTGCCAGCAGCTCAGGCGGCGGCACGGAGATTACCTACGAGCAGTACTTC

abundance: NA
j_gene: TRBJ1-1
d_gene: NA
v_gene: TRBV29-1
CDR3aa: CSVYTGLNTEAFF
CDR3nt: TGCAGCGTGTACACAGGGTTGAACACTGAAGCTTTCTTT

abundance: NA
j_gene: TRBJ2-4
d_gene: NA
v_gene: TRBV30
CDR3aa: CAWGRTVAKNIQYF
CDR3nt: TGTGCCTGGGGGAGGACAGTAGCCAAAAACATTCAGTACTTC

abundance: NA
j_gene: TRBJ2-3
d_gene: NA
v_gene: TRBV5-1
CDR3aa: CASSLGGTTDTQYF
CDR3nt: TGCGCCAGCAGCTTGGGGGGTACCACAGATACGCAGTATTTT

abundance: NA
j_gene: TRBJ2-5
d_gene: TRBD1
v_gene: TRBV29-1
CDR3aa: CSVRRQGETQYF
CDR3nt: TGCAGCGTTCGGAGACAGGGTGAGACCCAGTACTTC

abundance: NA
j_gene: TRBJ2-5
d_gene: TRBD2
v_gene: TRBV6-6
CDR3aa: CASSWGGETQYF
CDR3nt: TGTGCCAGCAGTTGGGGGGGGGAGACCCAGTACTTC

abundance: few
j_gene: TRBJ2-7
d_gene: NA
v_gene: TRBV7-9
CDR3aa: CASSLAESYEQYF
CDR3nt: TGTGCCAGCAGCTTAGCGGAGTCCTACGAGCAGTACTTC

abundance: NA
j_gene: TRBJ2-3
d_gene: NA
v_gene: TRBV27
CDR3aa: CASSRLDPREAGAQYF
CDR3nt: TGTGCCAGCAGTCGACTCGACCCGCGTGAGGCAGGGGCGCAGTATTTT

abundance: NA
j_gene: TRBJ2-1
d_gene: TRBD1
v_gene: TRBV5-4
CDR3aa: CASSRDRVSGQFF
CDR3nt: TGTGCCAGCAGCCGGGACAGGGTTTCAGGGCAGTTCTTC

abundance: few
j_gene: TRBJ1-5
d_gene: NA
v_gene: TRBV29-1
CDR3aa: CSVEVGGSLHF
CDR3nt: TGCAGCGTTGAAGTTGGAGGGTCCCTCCATTTT

abundance: NA
j_gene: TRBJ1-2
d_gene: NA
v_gene: TRBV6-5
CDR3aa: CASSQTVNYGYTF
CDR3nt: TGTGCCAGCAGTCAGACAGTTAACTATGGCTACACCTTC

abundance: NA
j_gene: TRBJ2-3
d_gene: NA
v_gene: TRBV5-6
CDR3aa: CASSRTSTGRTDTQYF
CDR3nt: TGTGCCAGCAGCCGGACATCCACAGGGCGCACAGATACGCAGTATTTT

abundance: NA
j_gene: TRBJ1-1
d_gene: NA
v_gene: TRBV30
CDR3aa: CAWSVRRGAFF
CDR3nt: TGTGCCTGGAGTGTTCGGCGAGGTGCTTTCTTT

abundance: NA
j_gene: TRBJ2-2
d_gene: NA
v_gene: TRBV5-4
CDR3aa: CASSPNRLQSGELFF
CDR3nt: TGTGCCAGCAGCCCCAACAGGTTACAATCCGGGGAGCTGTTTTTT

abundance: few
j_gene: TRBJ2-5
d_gene: NA
v_gene: TRBV19
CDR3aa: CASSIRHRQETQYF
CDR3nt: TGTGCCAGTAGTATCAGGCACCGACAAGAGACCCAGTACTTC

abundance: few
j_gene: TRBJ2-7
d_gene: NA
v_gene: TRBV18
CDR3aa: CASSPQSGYEQYF
CDR3nt: TGTGCCAGCTCACCACAAAGCGGCTACGAGCAGTACTTC

abundance: NA
j_gene: TRBJ1-2
d_gene: TRBD1
v_gene: TRBV29-1
CDR3aa: CSVVGQGGYGYTF
CDR3nt: TGCAGCGTCGTCGGACAGGGTGGCTATGGCTACACCTTC